The 28 T cell receptor beta chains listed next were all sequenced from one sample in a study of cytomegalovirus exposure and HLA in healthy donors. Assay used: immunoSEQ multiplex PCR; TCRdb lists only in-frame clones, some missing. The sample lists some 190,000 clones, 86% occurring once. The sequenced material came from PBMCs. These receptors were obtained from a young woman in good health and CMV-seronegative.

The rearrangement joins TRBV18 to TRBJ1-4, with no clear D. Germline V CDR1 and CDR2: KGHSH, LQKENI. The CDR3 loop spans 12 amino acids. V was clipped by 3 bases and J by 13 bases, with 12 bases between them. This CDR3 reads CASSPEKAVLFF. The CDR3 region has the DNA TGTGCCAGCTCACCTGAGAAGGCGGTACTGTTTTTT.

The genes are TRBV27 and TRBJ2-1; 11 positions agree with TRBD2. Germline CDR1 MNHEY, CDR2 SMNVEV (reference sequence). The CDR3 runs 15 residues. The V segment lost 6 bases and the J segment 1 base; nucleotides outside the gene matches: 2. For the CDR3, the DNA is TGTGCCAGCAGCGGACTAGCGGGTTCCTACAATGAGCAGTTCTTC. Protein sequence: CASSGLAGSYNEQFF.

This chain connects TRBV5-1 to TRBJ1-2; D possibly corresponds to TRBD1 (5 bases). Per the germline V gene, CDR1 is SGHRS and CDR2 is YFSETQ. With 0 bases removed from V and 1 base from J, the gap between germline ends came to 22 bases. The CDR3 has 19 residues. In DNA form, the CDR3 reads TGCGCCAGCAGCTTGGCCGGTTACTCGGGGGGAAAGGGTAACTATGGCTACACCTTC. It encodes CASSLAGYSGGKGNYGYTF.

The chain is built from TRBV28 and TRBJ2-2; 8 bases line up with TRBD2. This CDR3 region has 15 residues. Germline V lookup: CDR1 MDHEN, CDR2 SYDVKM. The V and J ends lost 8 bases and 0 bases, in that order; junction bases with no gene match: 5. In DNA form, the CDR3 reads TGTGCCAGCGCCCGGGGGGGCGCGAACACCGGGGAGCTGTTTTTT. The encoded protein is CASARGGANTGELFF.

V is TRBV5-6 and J is TRBJ2-1, with 11 nucleotides matching TRBD2. The V gene's germline CDR1 is SGHDT and CDR2 YYEEEE. The CDR3 runs 17 residues. J lost 8 bases, V lost 2 bases, and 12 bases had no gene match. For the CDR3, the DNA is TGTGCCAGCAGCTTCGGTAGTAGCGGGGGGGCTATCGATGAGCAGTTCTTC. Its translation: CASSFGSSGGAIDEQFF.

The chain is built from TRBV7-9 and TRBJ2-7; TRBD2 is a possible D gene (5 bases). This CDR3 contains 14 residues. Between the trimmed V and J ends, which lost 1 base and 5 bases, there was a span of 12 bases. The germline V gene has CDR1 SEHNR and CDR2 FQNEAQ (reference sequence). The CDR3 DNA reads TGTGCCAGCAGCTTAGTCCGGTTGAGGGACGAGCAGTACTTC. It is translated as CASSLVRLRDEQYF.

CDR3 sequence (DNA): TGTGCCAGCACAGCACTAGCGGGAGCGGACACCGGGGAGCTGTTTTTT. Translation: CASTALAGADTGELFF. The chain uses TRBV4-2 and TRBJ2-2, with 11 bases matching TRBD2. Losses at the gene ends were 7 bases for V and 3 bases for J; bases not matched to a gene: 7. The CDR3 extends over 16 amino acids. Germline V gene sequence: CDR1 LGHNA, CDR2 YNFKEQ.

Remarks on this clone: The sample holds other DNA sequences that translate to the same CDR3. V usage is TRBV5-4 and J usage is TRBJ1-5, with a possible D match to TRBD1 (5 bases). Germline V gene sequence: CDR1 SGHNT, CDR2 YYREEE (reference sequence). The CDR3 consists of 14 residues. V was cut by 0 bases and J by 1 base, with 5 bases left in between. The CDR3, as DNA: TGTGCCAGCAGCTTGGCAGGGAGCAATCAGCCCCAGCATTTT. Its translation: CASSLAGSNQPQHF.

As DNA, the CDR3 is TGTGCCAGCAGTCCCCAGGGTGGGTTTGGCTACACCTTC. Translating it yields CASSPQGGFGYTF. The chain employs TRBV6-5 and TRBJ1-2; D perhaps matches TRBD1 (5 bases). Trimming removed 5 bases at V and 7 bases at J, with 14 bases between. The CDR3 totals 13 residues. Germline V CDR1 and CDR2: MNHEY, SVGAGI.

The sample holds one count of this clone. The V gene is TRBV6-4, the J gene TRBJ1-2, with D maybe TRBD1 (5 bases). With 6 bases removed from V and 5 bases from J, the gap between germline ends came to 16 bases. CDR3 size: 14 residues. CDR1 and CDR2 (germline): MRHNA, SNTAGT. CDR3 sequence reads: CASSPEEGDYGYTF. CDR3 in DNA: TGTGCCAGCAGCCCCGAAGAAGGGGATTATGGCTACACCTTC.

The V call is TRBV11-2, the J call TRBJ2-3; 10 nucleotides line up with TRBD2. Germline V gene sequence: CDR1 SGHAT, CDR2 FQNNGV. J gave up 13 bases and V 0 bases, and 4 bases lay outside the gene matches. This CDR3 comprises 13 residues. CDR3 nucleotide sequence: TGTGCCAGCAGCTTAGAGGGAGCGGGAGGGAAGTATTTT. Encoded protein: CASSLEGAGGKYF. The whole variable domain, remainder taken from reference TRBV11-2 and TRBJ2-3, is EAGVAQSPRYKIIEKRQSVAFWCNPISGHATLYWYQQILGQGPKLLIQFQNNGVVDDSQLPKDRFSAERLKGVDSTLKIQPAKLEDSAVYLCASSLEGAGGKYFGPGTRLTVL.

J is TRBJ1-1 and V is TRBV7-3, with a tentative D call TRBD1 (5 bases). The germline gives CDR1 SGHTA, CDR2 FQGTGA. V lost 4 bases and J 4 bases, leaving 13 bases between the germline ends. This CDR3 has 14 amino acids. For the CDR3, the DNA is TGTGCCAGCAGCTGGGACGGGGGTGGCACTGAAGCTTTCTTT. Translation: CASSWDGGGTEAFF.

The chain links TRBV10-3 to TRBJ2-1; 7 nucleotides align to TRBD1. After removal of 3 bases from V and 8 bases from J, the junction contained 4 bases not matched to a gene. The V gene's germline CDR1 is ENHRY and CDR2 SYGVKD. There are 13 residues in the CDR3. Here the CDR3 reads CAISDRQGYEQFF. Here the CDR3 DNA reads TGTGCCATCAGTGACCGACAGGGCTATGAGCAGTTCTTC.

The count of this clone is one. The chain has TRBV9 and TRBJ1-1; D unresolved. Germline CDR1 and CDR2: SGDLS and YYNGEE. Trimming left V 4 bases short and J 1 base short, with 5 bases between. CDR3 length: 12 residues. The CDR3 spells CASSLPNTEAFF. The CDR3 bases are TGTGCCAGCAGCCTCCCGAACACTGAAGCTTTCTTT.

This clone was detected a few times. The rearrangement uses TRBV10-3 and TRBJ1-3; the D gene is possibly TRBD1 (5 bases). V shed 4 bases and J shed 0 bases, with 7 bases lying between them. The V gene's germline CDR1 is ENHRY and CDR2 SYGVKD. The CDR3 totals 14 residues. CDR3 sequence reads: CAISVTDSGNTIYF. CDR3 nucleotide sequence: TGTGCCATCAGTGTGACAGACTCTGGAAACACCATATATTTT.

The chain uses TRBV6-5 and TRBJ2-1; the D gene is possibly TRBD1 (5 bases). The CDR3 is made up of 14 amino acids. Trimming shortened V by 8 bases and J by 6 bases, and 17 bases separated the two germline ends. Germline V gene data show CDR1 as MNHEY and CDR2 as SVGAGI. This CDR3 is CASGSTRQSNEQFF. Here the CDR3 DNA reads TGTGCCAGCGGAAGTACTCGACAGTCCAATGAGCAGTTCTTC.

The J gene is TRBJ1-1, the V gene TRBV6-5; no clear D. This CDR3 comprises 14 residues. Germline CDR1 MNHEY, CDR2 SVGAGI. V lost 4 bases and J 1 base, leaving 10 bases between the germline ends. As DNA, the CDR3 is TGTGCCAGCAGTTCCCCGGTGCGGAACACTGAAGCTTTCTTT. Translated: CASSSPVRNTEAFF.

The chain carries TRBV9 and TRBJ2-7; D perhaps matches TRBD1 (5 bases). Trimming removed 0 bases at V and 3 bases at J, with 19 bases between. Germline V gene sequence: CDR1 SGDLS, CDR2 YYNGEE. The CDR3 is 17 amino acids. The CDR3 coding sequence is TGTGCCAGCAGCGTAGATGTTAGGGCAGGGATGGTCTACGAGCAGTACTTC. It is translated as CASSVDVRAGMVYEQYF.

This chain links TRBV4-2 with TRBJ1-5; 9 bases fit TRBD1. Germline V CDR1 and CDR2: LGHNA, YNFKEQ. This CDR3 is 17 amino acids long. After removal of 1 base from V and 2 bases from J, the junction contained 6 bases not matched to a gene. CDR3 sequence: CASSQGLGQGRNQPQHF. In DNA form, the CDR3 reads TGTGCCAGCAGCCAAGGGCTGGGACAGGGCCGCAATCAGCCCCAGCATTTT.

The chain recombines TRBV7-2 with TRBJ2-7, with TRBD2 as a possible D gene (5 bases). The CDR3 has 13 amino acids. From germline, CDR1 is SGHTA and CDR2 FQGNSA. V lost 5 bases and J 2 bases, leaving 10 bases between the germline ends. The DNA of the CDR3 is TGTGCCAGCAGCCAAGTGCGGGCCTACGAGCAGTACTTC. Protein product: CASSQVRAYEQYF. Supplemented by reference TRBV7-2 and TRBJ2-7, the full variable domain reads GAGVSQSPSNKVTEKGKDVELRCDPISGHTALYWYRQSLGQGLEFLIYFQGNSAPDKSGLPSDRFSAERTGGSVSTLTIQRTQQEDSAVYLCASSQVRAYEQYFGPGTRLTVT.

The chain uses TRBV5-1 and TRBJ1-1; D possibly corresponds to TRBD1 (6 bases). V was shortened by 4 bases and J by 2 bases, with 15 bases between the two germline ends. The CDR3 contains 15 residues. Germline CDR1 is SGHRS and CDR2 is YFSETQ. DNA for the CDR3: TGCGCCAGCAGCCTAAAATCTGGGGGCAACACTGAAGCTTTCTTT. Translating gives CASSLKSGGNTEAFF.

The chain carries TRBV11-2 and TRBJ1-6; possible D gene TRBD1, 6 bases. This CDR3 comprises 14 residues. CDR1 SGHAT and CDR2 FQNNGV come from the germline V gene. The germline V and J ends were trimmed by 5 bases and 7 bases, with 12 bases remaining between them. The CDR3 coding sequence is TGTGCCAGCAGCCACGGACAGAGAAATTCACCCCTCCACTTT. It yields the protein CASSHGQRNSPLHF.

V usage is TRBV11-3 and J usage is TRBJ1-5; 11 bases are shared with TRBD1. Germline trimming cut 5 bases from V and 7 bases from J; bases unmatched to any gene: 7. The CDR3 extends over 15 amino acids. Looked up from germline, CDR1 is SGHNT and CDR2 is YENEEA. The CDR3 sequence is CASSLPGQGVQPQHF. The CDR3 nucleotides read TGTGCCAGCAGCCTACCGGGACAGGGGGTGCAGCCCCAGCATTTT.

This chain joins TRBV27 and TRBJ2-7; maybe TRBD1 (5 bases). The germline V gene has CDR1 MNHEY and CDR2 SMNVEV (reference sequence). Trimming pared 2 bases from V and 5 bases from J, leaving 19 bases between. The CDR3 totals 16 residues. The CDR3 DNA is TGTGCCAGCAGTTTAACAGGTGAAGAGATTCTCCACGAGCAGTACTTC. Amino acid sequence: CASSLTGEEILHEQYF.

This chain joins TRBV5-6 and TRBJ1-1; a weak D match, TRBD1 (5 bases). Per the germline V gene, CDR1 is SGHDT and CDR2 is YYEEEE. The length of the CDR3 is 14 residues. V lost 3 bases to trimming and J lost 4 bases, with 13 bases between them. The CDR3 spells CASSSGHIGTEAFF. The CDR3 DNA reads TGTGCCAGCAGCTCCGGACACATAGGCACTGAAGCTTTCTTT.

The chain has TRBV6-5 and TRBJ2-2; 7 nucleotides line up with TRBD2. The CDR3 spans 15 residues. Germline V CDR1 and CDR2: MNHEY, SVGAGI. The V segment lost 2 bases and the J segment 3 bases; nucleotides outside the gene matches: 3. CDR3: CASSYGGGDTGELFF. The CDR3 DNA reads TGTGCCAGCAGTTACGGGGGAGGGGACACCGGGGAGCTGTTTTTT.

V usage is TRBV2 and J usage is TRBJ1-2; D is unresolved. Germline assignment: CDR1 SNHLY and CDR2 FYNNEI. The CDR3 runs to 13 residues. The V and J ends lost 10 bases and 3 bases respectively, with 15 bases between them. The CDR3 protein is CAKSEGSHYGYTF. The CDR3 DNA is TGTGCCAAATCGGAAGGGAGTCACTATGGCTACACCTTC. Variable domain in full (rest from reference TRBV2 and TRBJ1-2): EPEVTQTPSHQVTQMGQEVILRCVPISNHLYFYWYRQILGQKVEFLVSFYNNEISEKSEIFDDQFSVERPDGSNFTLKIRSTKLEDSAMYFCAKSEGSHYGYTFGSGTRLTVV.

The rearrangement uses TRBV14 and TRBJ1-2, with D unresolved. Per germline, CDR1 SGHDN and CDR2 FVKESK. Trimming removed 4 bases at V and 6 bases at J, with 15 bases between. The CDR3 runs 14 residues. CDR3 loop: CASSLNPSLHGYTF. Written as DNA, the CDR3 is TGTGCCAGCAGCCTCAACCCTTCACTTCATGGCTACACCTTC.